This TCR beta chain appears in the sequencing data of a study of cytomegalovirus exposure and HLA in healthy donors. In the study overall: Out of around 360 genotyped donors, roughly 83% belonged to the Caucasian-associated ancestry cluster. Whole-study findings and limits: Later on, analysis showed that most CMV-associated TCR beta chains appeared to be HLA-restricted.

Samples came from healthy bone marrow donors. Amplification used 60 Vbeta primers and 13 Jbeta primers. Sequenced by immunoSEQ multiplex PCR; TCRdb stores in-frame clones only, minus some. The sample carries roughly 180,000 clones, around 79% recorded once. The CDR3 length is 16 residues. From germline, CDR1 is MGHRA and CDR2 YSYEKL. V was trimmed by 6 bases and J by 8 bases, leaving 25 bases between them. A remark on this clone: Its target is unknown.

The source is a female donor in good health and CMV-seronegative. The J gene is TRBJ1-2, the V gene TRBV4-1, with a possible D match to TRBD1 (5 bases). Sequencing used PBMCs. The CDR3 DNA reads as TGCGCCAGCAGGAACTTGATAGGGACTCGGGGATACGGCTACACCTTC. Protein product: CASRNLIGTRGYGYTF.